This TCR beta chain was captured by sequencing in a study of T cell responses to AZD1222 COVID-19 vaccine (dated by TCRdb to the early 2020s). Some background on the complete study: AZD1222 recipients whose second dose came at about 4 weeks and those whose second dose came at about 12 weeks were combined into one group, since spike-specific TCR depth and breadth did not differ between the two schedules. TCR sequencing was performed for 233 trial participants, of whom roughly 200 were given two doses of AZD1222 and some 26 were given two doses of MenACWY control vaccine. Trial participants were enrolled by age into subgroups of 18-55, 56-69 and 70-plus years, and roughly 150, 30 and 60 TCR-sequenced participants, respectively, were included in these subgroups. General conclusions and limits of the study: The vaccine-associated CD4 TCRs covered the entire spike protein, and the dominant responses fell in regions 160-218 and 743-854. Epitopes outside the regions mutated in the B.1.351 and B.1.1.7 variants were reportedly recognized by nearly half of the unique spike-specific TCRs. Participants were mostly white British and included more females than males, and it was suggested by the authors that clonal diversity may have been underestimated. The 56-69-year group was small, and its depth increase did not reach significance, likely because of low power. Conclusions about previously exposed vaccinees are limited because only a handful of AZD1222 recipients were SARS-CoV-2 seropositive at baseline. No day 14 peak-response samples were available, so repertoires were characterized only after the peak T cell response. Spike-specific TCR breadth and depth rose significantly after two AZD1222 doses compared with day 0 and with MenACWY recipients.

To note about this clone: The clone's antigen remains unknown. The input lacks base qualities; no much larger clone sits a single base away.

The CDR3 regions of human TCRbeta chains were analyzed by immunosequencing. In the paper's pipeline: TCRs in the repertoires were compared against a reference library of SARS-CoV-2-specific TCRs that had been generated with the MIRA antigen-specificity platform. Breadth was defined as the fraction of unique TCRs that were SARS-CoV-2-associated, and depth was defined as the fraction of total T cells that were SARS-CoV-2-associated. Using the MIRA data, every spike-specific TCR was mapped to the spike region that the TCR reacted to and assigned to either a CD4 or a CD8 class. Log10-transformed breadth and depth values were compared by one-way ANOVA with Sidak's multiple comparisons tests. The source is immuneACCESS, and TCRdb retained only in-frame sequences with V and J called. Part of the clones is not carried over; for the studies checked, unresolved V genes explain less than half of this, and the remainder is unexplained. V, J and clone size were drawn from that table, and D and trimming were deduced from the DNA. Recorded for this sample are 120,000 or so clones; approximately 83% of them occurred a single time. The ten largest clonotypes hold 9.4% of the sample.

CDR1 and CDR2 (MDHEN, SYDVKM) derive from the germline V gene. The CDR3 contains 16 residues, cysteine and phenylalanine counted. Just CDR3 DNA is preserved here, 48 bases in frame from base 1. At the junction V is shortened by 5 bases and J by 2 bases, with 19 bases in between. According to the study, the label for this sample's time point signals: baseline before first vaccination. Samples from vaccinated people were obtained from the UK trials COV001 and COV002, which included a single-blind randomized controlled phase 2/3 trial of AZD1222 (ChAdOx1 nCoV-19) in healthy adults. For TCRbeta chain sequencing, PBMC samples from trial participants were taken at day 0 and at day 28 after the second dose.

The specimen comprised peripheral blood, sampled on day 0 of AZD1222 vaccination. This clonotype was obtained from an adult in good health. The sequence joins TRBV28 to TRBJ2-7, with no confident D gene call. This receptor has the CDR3 CASSGSFVTDPYEQYF. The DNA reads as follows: TGTGCCAGCAGTGGTTCTTTCGTAACGGATCCCTACGAGCAGTACTTC.